A single sample is the source of the 5 T cell receptor beta chains below, sequenced in a study of a mutant IDH1 vaccine in newly diagnosed glioma. This table comes from immunoSEQ multiplex PCR, and its TCRdb copy is limited to in-frame clones, with some not included. The sample consists of some 71,000 clones, approximately 86% of them appearing once. As to time point: week 35, safety follow-up. Every vaccination contained 300 ug of the mutant IDH1 20-mer peptide and was paired with topical imiquimod. For these TCRs, the target antigens are not known. The material was PBMCs, obtained from a glioma patient whose treatment included an IDH1 peptide vaccine. These receptors all stem from a young man with glioma.

In this sample, this clone is medium-sized. The V gene is TRBV4-2, the J gene TRBJ1-2; TRBD1 agrees at 7 bases. The V gene end was trimmed by 0 bases and the J gene end by 4 bases; junction bases not matched to a gene: 5. CDR1 is LGHNA, CDR2 YNFKEQ, per germline. The CDR3 loop spans 15 amino acids. This CDR3 is CASSQERGTAYGYTF. Written as DNA, the CDR3 is TGTGCCAGCAGCCAAGAACGCGGGACAGCCTATGGCTACACCTTC.

This sequence joins TRBV7-9 and TRBJ2-3; 8 bases are a match to TRBD2. V was clipped by 4 bases and J by 3 bases; unmatched bases: 3. CDR1 is SEHNR and CDR2 is FQNEAQ in the germline V gene (reference sequence). There are 14 residues in the CDR3. Here the CDR3 DNA reads TGTGCCAGCAGCTGGAGCGGGGGTACAGATACGCAGTATTTT. This translates into CASSWSGGTDTQYF.

The genes are TRBV7-6 and TRBJ2-1, with TRBD1 matching over 7 bases. Germline assignment: CDR1 SGHVS and CDR2 FNYEAQ. The CDR3 totals 16 residues. Trimming took 5 bases from V and 4 from J; bases not matched to a gene: 11. CDR3 sequence (DNA): TGTGCCAGCAGCCCATCCAGGGGGTGGGGGTACAATGAGCAGTTCTTC. This codes for CASSPSRGWGYNEQFF.

This clone was observed once. V is TRBV19 and J is TRBJ2-7; 9 nucleotides align to TRBD2. CDR3 length: 15 residues. V lost 5 bases and J lost 0; bases outside the gene matches: 5. Germline V gene sequence: CDR1 LNHDA, CDR2 SQIVND (reference sequence). CDR3 amino acids: CASSFSGGSSYEQYF. The CDR3 nucleotides are TGTGCCAGTAGTTTTAGCGGGGGCAGCTCCTACGAGCAGTACTTC.

This chain connects TRBV4-1 to TRBJ2-3; D is perhaps TRBD1 or TRBD2 (7 bases each). Germline lookup yields CDR1 MGHRA and CDR2 YSYEKL. CDR3 length: 16 amino acids. Trimming took 4 bases from V and 3 from J, leaving 17 bases between them. The DNA of the CDR3 is TGCGCCAGCAGCCGCCAGGGGGGGGCTACAACAGATACGCAGTATTTT. The encoded protein is CASSRQGGATTDTQYF.